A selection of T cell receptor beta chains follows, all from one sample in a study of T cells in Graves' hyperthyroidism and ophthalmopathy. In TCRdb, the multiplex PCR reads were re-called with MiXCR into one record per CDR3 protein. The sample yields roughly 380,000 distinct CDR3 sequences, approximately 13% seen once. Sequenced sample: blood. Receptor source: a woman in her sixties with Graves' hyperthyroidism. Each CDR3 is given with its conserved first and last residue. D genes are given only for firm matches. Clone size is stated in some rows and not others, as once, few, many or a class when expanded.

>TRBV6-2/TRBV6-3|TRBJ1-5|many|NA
TGTGCCAGCAGTTACCCAACAGGGACCTACAATCAGCCCCAGCATTTT
CASSYPTGTYNQPQHF
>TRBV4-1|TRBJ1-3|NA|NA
TGCGCCAGCTGTAGGTTACCGAGCTCTGGAAACACCATATATTTT
CASCRLPSSGNTIYF
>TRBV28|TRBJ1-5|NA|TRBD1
TGTGCCAGCAGTTCCTATGGACAGGGGGCCCAGCCCCAGCATTTT
CASSSYGQGAQPQHF
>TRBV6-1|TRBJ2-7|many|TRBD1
TGTGCCAGCAGTCCAGCCTGGGACAGGTCCACGGCACGGGCCCTAGAGCAGTACTTC
CASSPAWDRSTARALEQYF
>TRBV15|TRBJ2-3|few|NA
TGTGCCACCAGCAGAGTTGAGACAGATACGCAGTATTTT
CATSRVETDTQYF
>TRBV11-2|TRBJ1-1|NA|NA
TGTGCCAGCAGCCTGAGGGGCCTTACGAACACTGAAGCTTTCTTT
CASSLRGLTNTEAFF
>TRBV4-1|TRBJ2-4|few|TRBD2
TGCGCCAGCAGCCCTATATTAAGTCGGACTAGCGGGAGCTTTTTTGGGAACATTCAGTACTTC
CASSPILSRTSGSFFGNIQYF
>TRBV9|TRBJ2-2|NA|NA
TGTGCCAGCAGCGGAGGTAGACGGCTCACCGGGGAGCTGTTTTTT
CASSGGRRLTGELFF
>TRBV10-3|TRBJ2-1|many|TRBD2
TGTGCCATCAGTGGCCTGACGGGAGGGCCGTACAATGAGCAGTTCTTC
CAISGLTGGPYNEQFF
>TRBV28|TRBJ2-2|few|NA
TGTGCCAGCAGGGGAAAGACAGTAAACACCGGGGAGCTGTTTTTT
CASRGKTVNTGELFF
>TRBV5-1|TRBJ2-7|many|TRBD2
TGCGCCAGCAGCTTGGGGGGACTAGCGGATTCCTACGAGCAGTACTTC
CASSLGGLADSYEQYF
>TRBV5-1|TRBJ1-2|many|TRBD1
TGCGCCAGCAGCTTGCCCGGAGGGGGGACAGACGACTACACCTTC
CASSLPGGGTDDYTF
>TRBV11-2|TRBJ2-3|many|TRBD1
TGTGCCAGCAGCTCGCAGGGGGCTGACACAGATACGCAGTATTTT
CASSSQGADTDTQYF
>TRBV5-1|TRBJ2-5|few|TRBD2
TGCGCCAGCAGCTTGGCGCCTAGCGGACTCCAAGAGACCCAGTACTTC
CASSLAPSGLQETQYF
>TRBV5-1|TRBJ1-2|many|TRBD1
TGCGCCAGCAGCCCCCGACAGGGCAACAACTATGGCTACACCTTC
CASSPRQGNNYGYTF
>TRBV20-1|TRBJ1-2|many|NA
TGCAGTGCCAGGGTCTTGGATGGCTACACCTTC
CSARVLDGYTF